A single sample is the source of the 20 T cell receptor beta chains below, sequenced in a study of T-cell memory formation after mild COVID-19. TCRdb used MiXCR to reprocess the 5' RACE reads, holding one entry per CDR3 protein. The table shows about 320,000 distinct CDR3 sequences, with 13% to 15% occurring only once. The sample consisted of PBMCs or a T cell subset sorted from them (not recorded which). These receptors all stem from a man aged 18-30 years who had mild COVID-19 (a few samples of this study predate the infection). Cell type and time point are not known.

This clonotype came up a few times. The rearrangement uses TRBV5-1 and TRBJ2-4, with D uncertain. Trimming removed 3 bases at V and 0 bases at J, with 16 bases between. The CDR3 is 17 amino acids. Germline assignment: CDR1 SGHRS and CDR2 YFSETQ. This CDR3 reads CASSWGPPSVAKNIQYF. The CDR3 coding sequence is TGCGCCAGCAGCTGGGGTCCGCCTTCGGTAGCCAAAAACATTCAGTACTTC.

The CDR3: CASSKEDRGIYGYTF. The CDR3 nucleotides read TGTGCCAGCAGCAAGGAAGACAGGGGGATCTATGGCTACACCTTC. This rearrangement joins TRBV5-8 to TRBJ1-2; 9 bases are shared with TRBD1. V was clipped by 4 bases and J by 4 bases; unmatched bases: 8. The CDR3 extends over 15 amino acids. Germline lookup yields CDR1 SGHTS and CDR2 YDEGEE.

The chain is built from TRBV21-1 and TRBJ2-7; no check of the table's D call, TRBD1, against the DNA was made. TRBV21-1 is termed a pseudogene. This CDR3 is built from 15 residues. In DNA form, the CDR3 reads TGTGCCAGCAGCAAACTTTGCAGAACAGTGGGCGAGCAGTACTTC. Translation: CASSKLCRTVGEQYF.

The V and J genes are TRBV6-1 and TRBJ2-1; D remains ambiguous. The germline V gene has CDR1 MNHNS and CDR2 SASEGT. CDR3 size: 15 residues. V was trimmed by 4 bases and J by 8 bases, leaving 18 bases between them. The DNA of the CDR3 is TGTGCCAGCAGTGCCCCCCTGGTTTTCATCTATGAGCAGTTCTTC. The encoded protein is CASSAPLVFIYEQFF.

This clonotype was counted only a few times. The genes are TRBV3-1 and TRBJ1-6; 9 nucleotides agree with TRBD1. Germline V CDR1 and CDR2: LGHDT, YNNKEL (reference sequence). Unmatched junction bases numbered 11, after V lost 1 base and J lost 13 bases. The CDR3 loop spans 16 amino acids. CDR3 in DNA: TGTGCCAGCAGCCAAGGCAGGACAGGGGCTATGACGCCCCTCCACTTT. Its translation is CASSQGRTGAMTPLHF.

The chain is built from TRBV24-1 and TRBJ2-3; either TRBD1 or TRBD2 may fit D (5 bases each). Trimming removed 4 bases at V and 6 bases at J, with 16 bases between. Germline V lookup: CDR1 KGHDR, CDR2 SFDVKD. The CDR3 loop spans 15 amino acids. CDR3 sequence (DNA): TGTGCCACCAGTGAAGCCGGGACGGAAGGCGATACGCAGTATTTT. Translated, it gives CATSEAGTEGDTQYF.

This clonotype has more than one count but fewer than ten. J is TRBJ2-3 and V is TRBV27; possibly TRBD1 for D (6 bases). Germline V gives CDR1 MNHEY, CDR2 SMNVEV (reference sequence). The germline V and J ends were trimmed by 11 bases and 5 bases, with 11 bases remaining between them. The CDR3 sequence is 11 residues long. The CDR3 nucleotides are TGTGCCGCAAAACAGGGAGATACGCAGTATTTT. Translation gives CAAKQGDTQYF.

This clonotype was counted between two and nine times. The chain links TRBV11-2 to TRBJ1-1, with D unclear. Looked up from germline, CDR1 is SGHAT and CDR2 is FQNNGV. The V gene lost 2 bases and the J gene lost 6 bases, with 4 bases spanning the gap. This CDR3 spans 11 amino acids. The DNA for the CDR3 is TGTGCCAGCAGCTTAATCGCTGAAGCTTTCTTT. Translated, it gives CASSLIAEAFF.

This clonotype was counted only a few times. The chain is built from TRBV15 and TRBJ2-1, with D maybe TRBD2 (5 bases). Germline V gene sequence: CDR1 LNHNV, CDR2 YYDKDF (reference sequence). V was pared by 0 bases and J by 10 bases, with 10 bases between. CDR3 size: 13 residues. The CDR3 is CATSRDPREEQFF. CDR3 DNA: TGTGCCACCAGCAGAGATCCCCGGGAAGAGCAGTTCTTC.

This clonotype has just a few counts. At one end, the junction sequence differs from germline, possibly due to a read error. V is TRBV2 and J is TRBJ2-4; 9 bases align to TRBD2. CDR1 and CDR2 from the germline V gene are SNHLY and FYNNEI. This CDR3 is 13 amino acids long. The CDR3 loop is CASSELGGGAKNF. CDR3 sequence (DNA): TGTGCCAGCAGTGAATTGGGCGGGGGGGCTAAGAACTTC.

A single count supports this clonotype. The rearrangement uses TRBV29-1 and TRBJ2-1, with 12 nucleotides matching TRBD1. In germline, CDR1 is SQVTM, CDR2 ANQGSEA. The CDR3 consists of 12 residues. V trimming: 7 bases; J trimming: 9 bases; junction bases outside the gene matches: 4. CDR3 region: CSAGTGGGEQFF. CDR3 coding DNA: TGCAGCGCTGGGACAGGGGGCGGTGAGCAGTTCTTC.

This chain links TRBV30 with TRBJ2-3; 8 bases align to TRBD2. Germline lookup yields CDR1 GTSNPN and CDR2 SVGIG (reference sequence). The CDR3 has 13 amino acids. The J segment lost 7 bases and the V segment lost 4 bases, leaving 7 bases of the junction unmatched. The CDR3 loop is CAWMSREGYTQYF. DNA of the CDR3: TGTGCCTGGATGAGCCGGGAGGGATATACGCAGTATTTT.

This clonotype was observed a few times. V is TRBV7-9 and J is TRBJ1-5; D gene uncertain. The germline V gene encodes CDR1 SEHNR and CDR2 FQNEAQ (reference sequence). CDR3 length equals 14 residues. Trimming took off 4 bases at V and 4 bases at J, with 11 bases between the two ends. The CDR3 DNA is TGTGCCAGCAGCTCCACTCTCCCGAATCAGCCCCAGCATTTT. Encoded protein: CASSSTLPNQPQHF. The full variable domain, with the rest looked up from reference TRBV7-9 and TRBJ1-5, is DTGVSQNPRHKITKRGQNVTFRCDPISEHNRLYWYRQTLGQGPEFLTYFQNEAQLEKSRLLSDRFSAERPKGSFSTLEIQRTEQGDSAMYLCASSSTLPNQPQHFGDGTRLSIL.

The J gene is TRBJ2-5, the V gene TRBV2; no definite D call. CDR1 is SNHLY and CDR2 is FYNNEI in the germline V gene. This CDR3 has 13 amino acids. V dropped 3 bases and J dropped 4 bases, with 9 bases sitting between them. The CDR3 region is CASSDLLGETQYF. For the CDR3, the DNA is TGTGCCAGCAGTGATTTGCTTGGAGAGACCCAGTACTTC. Supplemented by reference TRBV2 and TRBJ2-5, the full variable domain reads EPEVTQTPSHQVTQMGQEVILRCVPISNHLYFYWYRQILGQKVEFLVSFYNNEISEKSEIFDDQFSVERPDGSNFTLKIRSTKLEDSAMYFCASSDLLGETQYFGPGTRLLVL.

The chain joins TRBV7-6 to TRBJ2-5; 11 bases map to TRBD1. V gave up 0 bases and J gave up 5 bases; unmatched junction bases: 8. Germline assignment: CDR1 SGHVS and CDR2 FNYEAQ. The CDR3 covers 17 residues. The DNA of the CDR3 is TGTGCCAGCAGCTTAGCGCCCGGACAGGGGGCGGCGGAGACCCAGTACTTC. It is translated as CASSLAPGQGAAETQYF.

This clonotype was observed a handful of times. The genes are TRBV3-1 and TRBJ1-1; D gene unclear. V lost 0 bases to trimming and J lost 6 bases, with 8 bases between them. The CDR3 sequence is 13 residues long. The germline gives CDR1 LGHDT, CDR2 YNNKEL (reference sequence). The CDR3 nucleotides are TGTGCCAGCAGCCAAGACAAAAGGGCTGAAGCTTTCTTT. Its translation: CASSQDKRAEAFF.

This clonotype has ten or more counts. The CDR3 loop is CATSERYRTGRYEQYV. The CDR3 DNA reads TGTGCCACCAGTGAACGTTACCGGACAGGGCGGTACGAGCAGTACGTC. The rearrangement links TRBV24-1 to TRBJ2-7; 8 bases align to TRBD1. The V gene's germline CDR1 is KGHDR and CDR2 SFDVKD. V was pared by 4 bases and J by 4 bases, with 11 bases of the junction left unmatched. The CDR3 is made up of 16 amino acids.

The CDR3 region is CAISGTTNEKLFF. CDR3 DNA sequence: TGTGCCATCAGCGGGACAACTAATGAAAAACTGTTTTTT. This sequence joins TRBV10-3 and TRBJ1-4; no reliable D call. The CDR3 extends over 13 amino acids. Germline V lookup: CDR1 ENHRY, CDR2 SYGVKD. Trimming removed 6 bases at V and 0 bases at J, with 5 bases between.

This clonotype was seen many times. The gene calls are TRBV5-1 and TRBJ2-7; 7 bases line up with TRBD1. With V trimmed by 1 base and J by 0 bases, 10 bases remained unmatched. The CDR3 has 17 amino acids. Germline assignment: CDR1 SGHRS and CDR2 YFSETQ. In DNA form, the CDR3 reads TGCGCCAGCAGCTTGAAACCGACAGGGCCGAACTCCTACGAGCAGTACTTC. It is translated as CASSLKPTGPNSYEQYF. The variable domain in full, with the rest retrieved from reference TRBV5-1 and TRBJ2-7, is KAGVTQTPRYLIKTRGQQVTLSCSPISGHRSVSWYQQTPGQGLQFLFEYFSETQRNKGNFPGRFSGRQFSNSRSEMNVSTLELGDSALYLCASSLKPTGPNSYEQYFGPGTRLTVT.

The chain joins TRBV4-3 to TRBJ2-7, with D maybe TRBD1 (5 bases). This CDR3 is built from 14 residues. V was trimmed by 6 bases and J by 1 base, leaving 13 bases between them. Germline CDR1 LGHNA, CDR2 YSLEER. CDR3 nucleotides: TGCGCCAGCAGTCGCCTCGACAGATCCTACGAGCAGTACTTC. Its translation: CASSRLDRSYEQYF.